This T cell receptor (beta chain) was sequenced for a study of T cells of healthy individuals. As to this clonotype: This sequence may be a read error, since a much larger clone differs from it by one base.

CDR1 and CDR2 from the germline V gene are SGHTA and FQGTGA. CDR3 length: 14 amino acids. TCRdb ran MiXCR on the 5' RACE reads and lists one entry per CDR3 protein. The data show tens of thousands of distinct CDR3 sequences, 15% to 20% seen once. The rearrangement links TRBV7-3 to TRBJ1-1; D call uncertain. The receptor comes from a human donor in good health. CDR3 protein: CANSLGRKATEAFF. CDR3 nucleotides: TGTGCCAACAGCTTAGGCAGGAAGGCCACTGAAGCTTTCTTT.